The sequence of this T cell receptor (beta chain) was determined in a study of T cell responses to AZD1222 COVID-19 vaccine. This clone was seen repeatedly, ten times or more. Its matching antigen is unknown. Study outcomes and limitations: At 160-218 and 743-854, vaccine-associated CD4 TCRs were dominant, and they spanned spike.

V lost 3 bases and J 4 bases, leaving 17 bases between the germline ends. Looked up from germline, CDR1 is LNHDA and CDR2 is SQIVND (reference sequence). The CDR3 length is 16 residues. Clones were read by immunoSEQ multiplex PCR, and TCRdb kept only the in-frame ones, dropping some. The sample holds about 120,000 clones, approximately 92% seen once. Sequences were derived from peripheral blood, sampled on day 0 of AZD1222 vaccination. The V call is TRBV19, the J call TRBJ2-3; TRBD2 might be the D (7 bases). The origin of this receptor is an adult in good health. CDR3 amino acids: CASSINEGGGADTQYF. CDR3 in DNA: TGTGCCAGTAGTATTAACGAGGGAGGGGGGGCAGATACGCAGTATTTT.